The present TCR beta chain was sequenced within a study of shared clonotypes between healthy human individuals. Germline V gives CDR1 LNHNV, CDR2 YYDKDF (reference sequence). CDR3 length: 17 amino acids. V lost 0 bases, J lost 0 bases, and 12 bases lay in between. Per the original methods: Without quality scores, immunoSEQ junctional reads could not be filtered like full-length reads. The assay was immunoSEQ multiplex PCR, and TCRdb's table has in-frame clones only and misses some. From that table come the V and J calls and clone size; the DNA was used to work out D and trimming. The sample has 950,000 to 1,100,000 clones; 60% to 80% are singletons.

The clonotype was recovered from a man between 18 and 29 years old in good health. The sample consisted of memory CD4+ T cells sorted from blood. Noted subset: CD45RA-negative fraction. The J gene is TRBJ2-4, the V gene TRBV15; D not certain. The CDR3 coding sequence is TGTGCCACCAGCAGAGAACGCCAGCAAACAGCCAAAAACATTCAGTACTTC. Translated: CATSRERQQTAKNIQYF.